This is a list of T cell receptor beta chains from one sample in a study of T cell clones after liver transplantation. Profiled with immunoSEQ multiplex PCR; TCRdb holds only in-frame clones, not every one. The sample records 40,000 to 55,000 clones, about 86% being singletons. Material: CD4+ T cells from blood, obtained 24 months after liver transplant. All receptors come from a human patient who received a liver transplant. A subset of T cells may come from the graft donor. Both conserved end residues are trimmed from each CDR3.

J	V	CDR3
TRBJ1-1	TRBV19	ASTSIGQTNTEAF
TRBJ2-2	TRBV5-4	ASSSVGPGELF
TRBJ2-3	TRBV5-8	ASSGGMGQGDEDTQY
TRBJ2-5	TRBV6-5	ASSSGGLVQETQY
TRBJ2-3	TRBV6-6	ASSLDGSTSTDTQY
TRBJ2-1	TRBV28	ASSEGLAGLNAVNEQF
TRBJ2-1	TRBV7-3	ASSSPTSGSSSYNEQF
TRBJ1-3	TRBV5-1	ASSPGQGSGNTIY
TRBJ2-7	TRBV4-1	AGSRTAASYEQY
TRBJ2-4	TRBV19	ASKDRDIQY
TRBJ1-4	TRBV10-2	ASSESVRTANEKLF
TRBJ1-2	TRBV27	ASSFTGQANYGYT
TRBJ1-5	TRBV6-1	ASRTGGGNQPQH
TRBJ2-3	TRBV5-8	ASSDTGGTGWGTDTQY
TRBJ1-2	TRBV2	ASSTGTSVDYT
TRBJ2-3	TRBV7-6	ASGSGREWDTQY
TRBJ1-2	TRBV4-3	ASSQVPGVSYGYT
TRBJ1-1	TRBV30	ASGQGAGGSRVNTEAF
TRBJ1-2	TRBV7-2	ASSKDRGSYGYT
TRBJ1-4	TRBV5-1	ASSFGPPTVPNEKLF
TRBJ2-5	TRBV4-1	ASSQNLAEETQY
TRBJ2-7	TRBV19	ASARTGTPYEQY
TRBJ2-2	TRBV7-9	ASSLKNTGELF
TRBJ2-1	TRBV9	ASSELAGGYGNEQF
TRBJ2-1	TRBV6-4	ASSRELYNEQF
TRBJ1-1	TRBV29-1	SAEVVMNTEAF
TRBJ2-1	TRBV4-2	ASSHPTLNNEQF
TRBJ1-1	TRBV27	ASSPLAMGGTEAF
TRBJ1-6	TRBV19	ASSLGAGADSPLH
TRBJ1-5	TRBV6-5	ASRHRGGSNQPQH
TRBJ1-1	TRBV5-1	ASSLERIENTEAF
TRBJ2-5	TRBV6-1	ASSGLASATWVQY
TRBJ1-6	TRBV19	ASSRGGTRDSPLH
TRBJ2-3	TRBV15	ATSSSSSGGRTDTQY
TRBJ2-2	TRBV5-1	ASSLAVLAGGDTGELF
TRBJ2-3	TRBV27	ASSFLGTSTDTQY
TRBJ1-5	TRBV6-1	ASSSLGIQPQH
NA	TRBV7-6	ASSLASPGLAGRASYEQY
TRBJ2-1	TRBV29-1	SVDTGHVLF
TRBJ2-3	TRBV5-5	ASSLAQGTDTQY
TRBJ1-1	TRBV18	ASSTTVNTEAF
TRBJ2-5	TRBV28	ATLFEQGKKTQY
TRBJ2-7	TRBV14	ASSWDSVYEQY
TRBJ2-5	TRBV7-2	ASSLGDRVEETQY
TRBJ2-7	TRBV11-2	ASSSPGLAGAINEQY
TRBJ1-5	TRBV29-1	SVADTQDNQPQH
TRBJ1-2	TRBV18	ASSSNQGANYGYT
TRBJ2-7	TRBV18	ASSPLAGDYEQY
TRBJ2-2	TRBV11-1	ASRWDTNTGELF
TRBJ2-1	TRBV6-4	ASSAFGRLDEQF